Ten or more counts support the clone carrying this T cell receptor (beta chain). Antigen: not known. The CDR3 length is 12 residues. V was trimmed by 1 base and J by 7 bases, leaving 4 bases between them. This specimen comes from a study of neurological immune-mediated disorders. Whole-study results and caveats: The expanded clones of different subjects shared no CDR3 amino acid sequences (suggesting private repertoires in all groups).

TCRdb re-called the 5' RACE reads through MiXCR, storing one row per CDR3 protein. This table holds tens of thousands of distinct CDR3 sequences, around 4.8% found once. Unsorted libraries were generated from 2 million PBMCs held at -80 degrees C. V is TRBV12-3 or TRBV12-4 and J is TRBJ2-2; D unclear. The clonotype originates from a woman aged 45-65 years with multiple sclerosis. Sequences were obtained from PBMCs. The CDR3 sequence: CASSLVGGELFF. CDR3 in DNA: TGTGCCAGCAGTTTAGTGGGCGGGGAGCTGTTTTTT.